This T cell receptor beta chain was identified in a study of CD8 T cells in Susac syndrome. TCR beta sequencing covered blood CD8+ and CD4+ T cells. The length of the CDR3 is 16 residues. Germline V gene sequence: CDR1 SGHTS, CDR2 YDEGEE. The V gene lost 4 bases and the J gene lost 4 bases, with 20 bases spanning the gap. The authors reverse transcribed about 0.5 to 1 ug RNA with random hexamers. A multiplex approach, immunoSEQ multiplex PCR, amplified TCR beta CDR3 across 54 Vbeta and 13 Jbeta. TCRdb redid the calling of the immunoSEQ multiplex PCR reads with MiXCR, one entry per CDR3 protein. Here the sample spans 150,000 to 200,000 distinct CDR3 sequences, around 94% being singletons.

This sequence joins TRBV5-8 and TRBJ1-2; perhaps TRBD1 as D (5 bases). This receptor was obtained from a human donor with multiple sclerosis. Sequencing was carried out using CD4+ T cells from PBMCs. CDR3: CASSLPGDERFYGYTF. As DNA, the CDR3 is TGTGCCAGCAGCCTACCGGGGGACGAGAGGTTCTATGGCTACACCTTC.